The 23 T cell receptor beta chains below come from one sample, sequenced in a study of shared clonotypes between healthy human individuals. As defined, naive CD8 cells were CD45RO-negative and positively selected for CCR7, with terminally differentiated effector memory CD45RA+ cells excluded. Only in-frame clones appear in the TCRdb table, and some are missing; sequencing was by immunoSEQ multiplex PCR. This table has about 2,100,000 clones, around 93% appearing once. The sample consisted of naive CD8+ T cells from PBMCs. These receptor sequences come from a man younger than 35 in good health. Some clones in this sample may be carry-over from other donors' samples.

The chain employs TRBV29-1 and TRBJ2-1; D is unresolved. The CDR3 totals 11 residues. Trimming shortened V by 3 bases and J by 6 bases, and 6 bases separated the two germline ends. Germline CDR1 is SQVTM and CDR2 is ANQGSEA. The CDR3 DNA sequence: TGCAGCGTTGACAGTATCAATGAGCAGTTCTTC. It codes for CSVDSINEQFF.

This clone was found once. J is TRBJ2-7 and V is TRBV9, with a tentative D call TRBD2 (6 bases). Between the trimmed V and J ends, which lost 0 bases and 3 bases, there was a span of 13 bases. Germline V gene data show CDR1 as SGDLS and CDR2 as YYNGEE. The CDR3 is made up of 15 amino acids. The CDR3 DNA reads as TGTGCCAGCAGCGTAGTGGCGGAGGGGAGCTACGAGCAGTACTTC. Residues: CASSVVAEGSYEQYF. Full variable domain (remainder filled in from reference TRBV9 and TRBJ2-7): DSGVTQTPKHLITATGQRVTLRCSPRSGDLSVYWYQQSLDQGLQFLIQYYNGEERAKGNILERFSAQQFPDLHSELNLSSLELGDSALYFCASSVVAEGSYEQYFGPGTRLTVT.

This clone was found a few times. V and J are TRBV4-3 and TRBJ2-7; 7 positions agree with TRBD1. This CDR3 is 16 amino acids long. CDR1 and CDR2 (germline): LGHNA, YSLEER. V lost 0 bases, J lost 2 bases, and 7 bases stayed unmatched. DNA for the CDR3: TGCGCCAGCAGCCAAGATTATTGGCAGGGGGCCTACGAGCAGTACTTC. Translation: CASSQDYWQGAYEQYF.

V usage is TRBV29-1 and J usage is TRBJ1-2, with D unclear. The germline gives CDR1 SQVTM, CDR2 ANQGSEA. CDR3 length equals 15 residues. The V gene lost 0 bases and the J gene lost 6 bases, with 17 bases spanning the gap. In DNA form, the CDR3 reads TGCAGCGTTGAAGATCTTATTATGGGTCAAGATGGCTACACCTTC. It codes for CSVEDLIMGQDGYTF.

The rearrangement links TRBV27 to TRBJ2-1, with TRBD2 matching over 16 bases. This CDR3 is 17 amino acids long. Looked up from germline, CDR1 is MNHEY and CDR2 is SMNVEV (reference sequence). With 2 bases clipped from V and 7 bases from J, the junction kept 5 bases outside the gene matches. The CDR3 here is CASSLEGLAGGLNEQFF. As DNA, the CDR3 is TGTGCCAGCAGTTTAGAGGGACTAGCGGGAGGGCTTAATGAGCAGTTCTTC.

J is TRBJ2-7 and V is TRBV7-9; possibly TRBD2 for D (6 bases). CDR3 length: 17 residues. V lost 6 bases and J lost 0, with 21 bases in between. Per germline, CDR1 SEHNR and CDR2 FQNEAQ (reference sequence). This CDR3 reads CASRSRNRGTPSYEQYF. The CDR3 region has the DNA TGTGCCAGCAGGTCCAGGAATCGCGGGACTCCCTCCTACGAGCAGTACTTC.

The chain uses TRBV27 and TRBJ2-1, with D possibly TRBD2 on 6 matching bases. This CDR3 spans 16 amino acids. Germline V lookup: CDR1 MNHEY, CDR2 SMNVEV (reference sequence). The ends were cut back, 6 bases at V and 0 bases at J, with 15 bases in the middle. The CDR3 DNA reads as TGTGCCAGCAGGACCGGGAGTAAGAGCTCCTACAATGAGCAGTTCTTC. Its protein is CASRTGSKSSYNEQFF.

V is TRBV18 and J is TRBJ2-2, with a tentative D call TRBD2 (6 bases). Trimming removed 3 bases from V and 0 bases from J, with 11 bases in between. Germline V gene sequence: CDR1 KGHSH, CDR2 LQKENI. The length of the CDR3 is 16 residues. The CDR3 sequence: CASSPPSGSNTGELFF. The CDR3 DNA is TGTGCCAGCTCACCTCCCAGCGGGTCGAACACCGGGGAGCTGTTTTTT.

This CDR3 reads CASSLDRAANYGYTF. Here the CDR3 DNA reads TGTGCCAGCAGCTTAGACAGGGCCGCTAACTATGGCTACACCTTC. The rearrangement links TRBV5-6 to TRBJ1-2, with 7 positions matching TRBD1. Germline values: CDR1 SGHDT, CDR2 YYEEEE. The CDR3 contains 15 residues. V lost 2 bases, J lost 0 bases, and 4 bases stayed unmatched.

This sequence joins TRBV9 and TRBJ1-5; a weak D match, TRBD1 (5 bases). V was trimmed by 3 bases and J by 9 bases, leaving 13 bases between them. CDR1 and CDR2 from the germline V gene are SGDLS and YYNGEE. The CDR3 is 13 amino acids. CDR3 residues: CASSAEAGGPQHF. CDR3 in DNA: TGTGCCAGCAGCGCCGAAGCCGGGGGGCCCCAGCATTTT.

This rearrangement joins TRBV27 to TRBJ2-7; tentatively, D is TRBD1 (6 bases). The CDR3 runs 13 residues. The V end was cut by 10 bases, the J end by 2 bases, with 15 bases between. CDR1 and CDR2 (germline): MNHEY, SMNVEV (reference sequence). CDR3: CATAVGQPYEQYF. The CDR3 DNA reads TGTGCCACCGCTGTTGGACAGCCCTACGAGCAGTACTTC.

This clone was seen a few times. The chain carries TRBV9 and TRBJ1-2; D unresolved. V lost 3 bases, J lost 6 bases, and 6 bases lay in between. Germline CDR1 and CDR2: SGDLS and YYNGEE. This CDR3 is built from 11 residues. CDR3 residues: CASSGIHGYTF. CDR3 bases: TGTGCCAGCAGCGGGATACATGGCTACACCTTC.

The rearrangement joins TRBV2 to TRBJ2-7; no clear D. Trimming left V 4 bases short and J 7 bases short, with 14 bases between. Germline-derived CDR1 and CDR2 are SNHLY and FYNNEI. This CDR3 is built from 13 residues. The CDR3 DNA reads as TGTGCCAGCAGTGTTCTTCAGCTGGGGGAGCAGTACTTC. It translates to CASSVLQLGEQYF.

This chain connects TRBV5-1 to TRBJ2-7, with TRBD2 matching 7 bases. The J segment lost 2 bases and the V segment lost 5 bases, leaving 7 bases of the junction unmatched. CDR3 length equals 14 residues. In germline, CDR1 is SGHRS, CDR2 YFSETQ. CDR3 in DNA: TGCGCCAGCAGGGGTACTAGCGAGACCTACGAGCAGTACTTC. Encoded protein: CASRGTSETYEQYF.

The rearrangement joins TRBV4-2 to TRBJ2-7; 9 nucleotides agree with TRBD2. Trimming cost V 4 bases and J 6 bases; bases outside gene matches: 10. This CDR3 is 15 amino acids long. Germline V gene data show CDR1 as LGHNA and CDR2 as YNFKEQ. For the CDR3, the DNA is TGTGCCAGCAGCCCCTCCAACAGCGGGAGGACCGAGCAGTACTTC. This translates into CASSPSNSGRTEQYF.

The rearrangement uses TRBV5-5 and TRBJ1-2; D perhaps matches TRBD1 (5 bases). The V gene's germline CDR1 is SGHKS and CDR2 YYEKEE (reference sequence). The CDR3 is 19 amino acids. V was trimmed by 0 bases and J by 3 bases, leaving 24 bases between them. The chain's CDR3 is CASSLDSVAEQWGDYGYTF. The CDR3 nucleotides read TGTGCCAGCAGCTTGGATTCCGTCGCAGAGCAGTGGGGGGACTATGGCTACACCTTC.

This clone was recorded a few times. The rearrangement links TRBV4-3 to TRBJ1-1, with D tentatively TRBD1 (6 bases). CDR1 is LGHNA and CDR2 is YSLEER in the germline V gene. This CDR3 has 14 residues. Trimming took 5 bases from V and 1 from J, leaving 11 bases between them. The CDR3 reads CASSTQGWNTEAFF. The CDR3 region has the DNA TGCGCCAGCAGCACTCAGGGGTGGAACACTGAAGCTTTCTTT.

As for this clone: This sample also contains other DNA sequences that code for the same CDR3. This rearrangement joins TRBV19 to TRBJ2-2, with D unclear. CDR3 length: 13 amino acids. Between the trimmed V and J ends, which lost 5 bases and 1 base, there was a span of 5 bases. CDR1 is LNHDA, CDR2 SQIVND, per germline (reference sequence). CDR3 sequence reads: CASSWGNTGELFF. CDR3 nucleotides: TGTGCCAGTAGTTGGGGGAACACCGGGGAGCTGTTTTTT. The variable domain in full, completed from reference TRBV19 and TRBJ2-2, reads DGGITQSPKYLFRKEGQNVTLSCEQNLNHDAMYWYRQDPGQGLRLIYYSQIVNDFQKGDIAEGYSVSREKKESFPLTVTSAQKNPTAFYLCASSWGNTGELFFGEGSRLTVL.

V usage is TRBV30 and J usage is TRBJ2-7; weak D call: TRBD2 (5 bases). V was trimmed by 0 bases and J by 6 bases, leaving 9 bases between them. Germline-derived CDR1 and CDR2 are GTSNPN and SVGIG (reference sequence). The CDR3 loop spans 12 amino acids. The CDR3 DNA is TGTGCCTGGAGTGTTGCGGGCTCCGAGCAGTACTTC. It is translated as CAWSVAGSEQYF.

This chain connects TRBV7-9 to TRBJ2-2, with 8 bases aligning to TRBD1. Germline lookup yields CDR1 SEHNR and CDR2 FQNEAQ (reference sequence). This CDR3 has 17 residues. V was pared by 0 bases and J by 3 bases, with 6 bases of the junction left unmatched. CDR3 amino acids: CASSLAARGPDTGELFF. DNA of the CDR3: TGTGCCAGCAGCTTAGCGGCCAGGGGGCCGGACACCGGGGAGCTGTTTTTT.

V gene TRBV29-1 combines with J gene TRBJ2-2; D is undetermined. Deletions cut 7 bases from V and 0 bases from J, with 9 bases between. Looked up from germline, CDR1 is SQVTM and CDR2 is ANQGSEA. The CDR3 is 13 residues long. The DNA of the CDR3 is TGCAGCGCAGTTGTAGCGAACACCGGGGAGCTGTTTTTT. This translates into CSAVVANTGELFF.

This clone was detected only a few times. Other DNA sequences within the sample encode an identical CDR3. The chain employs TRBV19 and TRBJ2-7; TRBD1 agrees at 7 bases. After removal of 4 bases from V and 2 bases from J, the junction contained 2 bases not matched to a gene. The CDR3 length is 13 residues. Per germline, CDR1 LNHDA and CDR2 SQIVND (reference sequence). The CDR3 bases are TGTGCCAGTAGTACGCAGGGGGCCTACGAGCAGTACTTC. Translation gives CASSTQGAYEQYF.

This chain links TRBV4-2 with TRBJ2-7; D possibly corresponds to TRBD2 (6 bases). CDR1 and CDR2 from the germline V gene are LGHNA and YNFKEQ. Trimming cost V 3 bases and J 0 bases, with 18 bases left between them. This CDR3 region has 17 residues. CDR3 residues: CASSQPPGGSLSYEQYF. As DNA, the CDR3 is TGTGCCAGCAGCCAGCCTCCTGGGGGGAGTCTCTCCTACGAGCAGTACTTC.